This TCR beta chain was profiled in a study of identical twins. Study-level findings and limits: Clonotypes of the beta chain that were abundant in cord blood carried fewer insertions (memory repertoires showed none).

From the 5' RACE reads, TCRdb called clonotypes with MiXCR, one entry per CDR3 protein. Of about 570,000 distinct CDR3 sequences in the sample, nearly 10% were seen once. This clonotype has just a few counts. Its antigen is not identified. This CDR3 comprises 20 residues. Germline V lookup: CDR1 SGHAT, CDR2 FQDESV (reference sequence). V was shortened by 4 bases and J by 9 bases, with 34 bases between the two germline ends. These same data were also listed under a study on yellow fever vaccine responses in identical twins.

Sequencing used PBMCs. The chain has TRBV11-1 and TRBJ2-1; possible D gene TRBD2, 7 bases. This sequence was found in a woman in her late teens or twenties in good health. The CDR3 coding sequence is TGTGCCAGCAGCTCACAGGGTCGCGGCGGAGGACTAGTTGTTTTTGGTGAGCAGTTCTTC. Amino acid sequence: CASSSQGRGGGLVVFGEQFF.